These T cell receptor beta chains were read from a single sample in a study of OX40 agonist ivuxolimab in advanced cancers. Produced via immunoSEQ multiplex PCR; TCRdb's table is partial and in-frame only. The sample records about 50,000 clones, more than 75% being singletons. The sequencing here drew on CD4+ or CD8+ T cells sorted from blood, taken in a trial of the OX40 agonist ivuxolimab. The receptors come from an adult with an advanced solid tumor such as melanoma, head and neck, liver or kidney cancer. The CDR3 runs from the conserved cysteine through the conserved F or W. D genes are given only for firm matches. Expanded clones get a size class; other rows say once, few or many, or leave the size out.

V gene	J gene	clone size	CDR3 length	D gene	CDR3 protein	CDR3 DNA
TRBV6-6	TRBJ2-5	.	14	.	CASSFLGVRETQYF	TGTGCCAGCAGTTTCCTTGGAGTACGCGAGACCCAGTACTTC
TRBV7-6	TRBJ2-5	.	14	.	CASSFLIGGETQYF	TGTGCCAGCAGCTTTCTTATCGGGGGAGAGACCCAGTACTTC
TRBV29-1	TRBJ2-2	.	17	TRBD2	CSVEVPGLAGVTGELFF	TGCAGCGTTGAAGTCCCGGGACTAGCGGGAGTTACCGGGGAGCTGTTTTTT
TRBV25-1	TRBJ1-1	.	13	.	CASSWGGVAEAFF	TGTGCCAGCAGCTGGGGAGGGGTTGCTGAAGCTTTCTTT
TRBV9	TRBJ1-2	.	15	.	CASSVGRVFSDGYTF	TGTGCCAGCAGCGTAGGACGGGTTTTCTCTGATGGCTACACCTTC
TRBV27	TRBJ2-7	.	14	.	CASSFGQPPYEQYF	TGTGCCAGCAGTTTTGGGCAGCCGCCCTACGAGCAGTACTTC
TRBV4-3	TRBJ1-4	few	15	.	CASSRTQGVREKLFF	TGCGCCAGCAGCCGCACACAGGGCGTCAGAGAAAAACTGTTTTTT
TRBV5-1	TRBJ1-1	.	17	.	CASSLTQHSRAATEAFF	TGCGCCAGCAGCTTGACACAACATAGCAGGGCGGCCACTGAAGCTTTCTTT
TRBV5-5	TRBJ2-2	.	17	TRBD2	CASSLEIAGRNTGELFF	TGTGCCAGCAGCTTGGAGATAGCGGGGAGGAACACCGGGGAGCTGTTTTTT
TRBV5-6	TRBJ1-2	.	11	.	CASSLGGGYTF	TGTGCCAGCAGCTTGGGAGGTGGCTACACCTTC
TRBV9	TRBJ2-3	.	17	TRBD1	CASSVGGTGVGTDTQYF	TGTGCCAGCAGCGTAGGGGGCACAGGGGTCGGTACAGATACGCAGTATTTT
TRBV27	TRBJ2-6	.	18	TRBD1	CASSLGQGLFSGANVLTF	TGTGCCAGCAGTCTTGGACAGGGGCTCTTCTCTGGGGCCAACGTCCTGACTTTC
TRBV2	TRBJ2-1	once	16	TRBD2	CASSEALAGPYNEQFF	TGTGCCAGCAGTGAAGCGCTAGCGGGACCCTACAATGAGCAGTTCTTC
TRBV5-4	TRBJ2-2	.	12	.	CASTTDTGELFF	TGTGCCAGTACGACAGACACCGGGGAGCTGTTTTTT
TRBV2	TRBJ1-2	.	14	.	CASRPHRSSYGYTF	TGTGCCAGCAGACCGCACAGGAGTAGTTATGGCTACACCTTC
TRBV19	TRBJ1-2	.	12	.	CASSVGHYGYTF	TGTGCCAGTAGTGTCGGCCACTATGGCTACACCTTC
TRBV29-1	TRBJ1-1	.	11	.	CSVERRRQAFF	TGCAGCGTTGAACGAAGAAGGCAAGCTTTCTTT
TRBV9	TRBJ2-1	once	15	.	CASSVAAGNYNEQFF	TGTGCCAGCAGCGTCGCTGCGGGGAACTACAATGAGCAGTTCTTC
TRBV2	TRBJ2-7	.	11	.	CASSDWYEQYF	TGTGCCAGCAGTGATTGGTACGAGCAGTACTTC
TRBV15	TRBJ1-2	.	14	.	CATNPGQGKDGYTF	TGTGCCACCAACCCGGGGCAGGGGAAGGATGGCTACACCTTC
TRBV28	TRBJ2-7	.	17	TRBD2	CASSFLLAGGTFYEQYF	TGTGCCAGCAGTTTTCTGCTAGCGGGGGGAACTTTCTACGAGCAGTACTTC
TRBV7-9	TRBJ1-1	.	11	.	CASTLRAEAFF	TGTGCCAGCACACTCAGGGCCGAAGCTTTCTTT
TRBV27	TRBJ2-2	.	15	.	CASSLSQTHTGELFF	TGTGCCAGCAGTTTATCCCAAACTCACACCGGGGAGCTGTTTTTT
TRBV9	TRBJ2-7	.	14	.	CASSPGTFSYEQYF	TGTGCCAGCAGCCCAGGGACGTTCTCCTACGAGCAGTACTTC
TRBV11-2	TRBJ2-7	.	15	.	CASSLAGLRAYEQYF	TGTGCCAGCAGCTTAGCGGGCCTGCGGGCGTACGAGCAGTACTTC
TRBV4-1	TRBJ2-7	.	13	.	CASSQDSGYEQYF	TGCGCCAGCAGCCAAGATTCGGGGTACGAGCAGTACTTC
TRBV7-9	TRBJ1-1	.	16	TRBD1	CASSLEGGPRGTEAFF	TGTGCCAGCAGCTTAGAAGGGGGCCCACGGGGCACTGAAGCTTTCTTT
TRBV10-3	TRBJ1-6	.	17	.	CAISKTAGERVNSPLHF	TGTGCCATCAGTAAAACCGCCGGGGAGAGGGTTAATTCACCCCTCCACTTT